This T cell receptor beta chain was documented in a study of shared clonotypes between healthy human individuals. In the sorted-subset replicate PCRs, roughly 210 ng DNA, roughly 29,000 T cell genomes, was used. The method was immunoSEQ multiplex PCR; TCRdb's version includes in-frame clones alone and lacks a portion of them. Among over a million clones listed, approximately 80% were seen once. Study-level findings and limits: Naive subsets tended to show greater estimated richness than memory subsets.

The authors divided CD4+ cells into CD45RA+ naive and CD45RA-negative memory subsets. CDR3 length: 11 amino acids. The V end was cut by 2 bases, the J end by 6 bases, with 3 bases between. Per germline, CDR1 MNHNS and CDR2 SASEGT. A word on this clone: Its antigen is as yet unknown. Other DNA sequences of this sample code for an identical CDR3.

This receptor was obtained from a man between 18 and 35 years old in good health. Some clones in this sample may be carry-over from other donors' samples. Material: memory CD4+ T cells from PBMCs. Subset reported: CD45RA-negative fraction. The chain has TRBV6-1 and TRBJ2-3; D unresolved. The CDR3 nucleotides are TGTGCCAGCAGTGAAAGGGATACGCAGTATTTT. Translation gives CASSERDTQYF.